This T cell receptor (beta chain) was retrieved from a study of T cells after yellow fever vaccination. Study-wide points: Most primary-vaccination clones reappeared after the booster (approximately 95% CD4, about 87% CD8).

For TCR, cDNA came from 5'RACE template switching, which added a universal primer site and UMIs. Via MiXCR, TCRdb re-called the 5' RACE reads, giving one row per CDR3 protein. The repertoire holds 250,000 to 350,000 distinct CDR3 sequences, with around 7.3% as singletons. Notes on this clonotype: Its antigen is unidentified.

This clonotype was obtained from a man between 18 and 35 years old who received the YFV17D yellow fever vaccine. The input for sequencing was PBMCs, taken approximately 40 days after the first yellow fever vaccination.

CDR3 sequence: CASSPIRGGAYNEQFF. Here the CDR3 DNA reads TGTGCCAGCAGCCCCATACGGGGTGGGGCCTACAATGAGCAGTTCTTC. This chain links TRBV12-3 or TRBV12-4 with TRBJ2-1; maybe TRBD2 (5 bases). CDR3 length equals 16 residues. Deletions cut 6 bases from V and 2 bases from J, with 17 bases between.